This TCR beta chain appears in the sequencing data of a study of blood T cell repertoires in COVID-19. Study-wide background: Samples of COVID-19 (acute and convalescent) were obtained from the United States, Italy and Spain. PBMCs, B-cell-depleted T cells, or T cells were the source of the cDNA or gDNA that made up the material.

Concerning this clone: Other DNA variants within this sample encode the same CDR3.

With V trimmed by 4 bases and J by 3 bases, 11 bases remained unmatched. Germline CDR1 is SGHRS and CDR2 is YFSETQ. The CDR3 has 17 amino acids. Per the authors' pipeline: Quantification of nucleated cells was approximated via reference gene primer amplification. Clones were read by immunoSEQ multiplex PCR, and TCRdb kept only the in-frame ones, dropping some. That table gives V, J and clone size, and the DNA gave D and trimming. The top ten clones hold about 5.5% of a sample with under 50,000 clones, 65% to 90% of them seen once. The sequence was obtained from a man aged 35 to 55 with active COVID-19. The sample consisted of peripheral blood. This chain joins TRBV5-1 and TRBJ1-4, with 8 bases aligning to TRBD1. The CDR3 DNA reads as TGCGCCAGCAGCCTAGGACAGGGCGAAGGAGCTAATGAAAAACTGTTTTTT. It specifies CASSLGQGEGANEKLFF.